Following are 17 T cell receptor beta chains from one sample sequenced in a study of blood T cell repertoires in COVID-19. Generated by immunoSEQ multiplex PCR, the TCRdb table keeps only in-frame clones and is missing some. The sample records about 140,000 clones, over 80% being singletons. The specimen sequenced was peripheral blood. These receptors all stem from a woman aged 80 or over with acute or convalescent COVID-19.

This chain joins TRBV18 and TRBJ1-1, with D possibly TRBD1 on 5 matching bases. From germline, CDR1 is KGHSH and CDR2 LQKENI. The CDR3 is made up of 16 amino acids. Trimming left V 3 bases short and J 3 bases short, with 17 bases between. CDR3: CASSPIMGEGHTEAFF. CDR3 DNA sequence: TGTGCCAGCTCACCGATAATGGGGGAGGGGCACACTGAAGCTTTCTTT.

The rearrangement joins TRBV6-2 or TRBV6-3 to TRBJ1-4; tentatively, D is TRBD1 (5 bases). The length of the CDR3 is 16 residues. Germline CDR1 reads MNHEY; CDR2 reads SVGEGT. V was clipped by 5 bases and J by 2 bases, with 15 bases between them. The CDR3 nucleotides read TGTGCCAGCAGTCCGCGCAGGGCGCGGACTAATGAAAAACTGTTTTTT. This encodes CASSPRRARTNEKLFF.

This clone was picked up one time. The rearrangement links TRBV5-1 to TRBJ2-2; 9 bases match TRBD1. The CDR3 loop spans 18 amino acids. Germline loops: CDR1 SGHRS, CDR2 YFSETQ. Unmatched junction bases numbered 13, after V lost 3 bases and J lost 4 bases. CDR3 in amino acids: CASSSSGTGSGTTGELFF. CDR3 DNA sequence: TGCGCCAGCAGCTCAAGCGGGACAGGGTCGGGAACCACCGGGGAGCTGTTTTTT.

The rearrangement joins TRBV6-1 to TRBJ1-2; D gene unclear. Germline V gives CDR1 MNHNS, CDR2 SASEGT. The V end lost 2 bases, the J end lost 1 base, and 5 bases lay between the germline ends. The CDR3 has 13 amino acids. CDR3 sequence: CASSERVNYGYTF. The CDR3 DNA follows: TGTGCCAGCAGTGAACGAGTTAACTATGGCTACACCTTC.

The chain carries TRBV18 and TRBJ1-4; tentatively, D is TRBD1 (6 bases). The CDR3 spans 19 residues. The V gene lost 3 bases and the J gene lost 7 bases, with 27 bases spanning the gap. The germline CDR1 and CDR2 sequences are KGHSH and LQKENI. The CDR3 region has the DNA TGTGCCAGCTCACCGTATCCCAACCAGTTAGGGGGTGTTGGTGAAAAACTGTTTTTT. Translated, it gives CASSPYPNQLGGVGEKLFF.

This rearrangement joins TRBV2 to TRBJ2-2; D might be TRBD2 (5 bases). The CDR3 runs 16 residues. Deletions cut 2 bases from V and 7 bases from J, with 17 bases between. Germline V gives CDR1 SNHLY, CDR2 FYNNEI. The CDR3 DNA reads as TGTGCCAGCAGTGAAAGGGCGAGGGTTGGGATCGGGGAGCTGTTTTTT. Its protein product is CASSERARVGIGELFF.

The CDR3 sequence is CSAYTGFEQYF. Written as DNA, the CDR3 is TGCAGTGCTTACACAGGGTTCGAGCAGTACTTC. This sequence joins TRBV20-1 and TRBJ2-7, with D tentatively TRBD1 (6 bases). V was pared by 5 bases and J by 6 bases, with 11 bases between. The CDR3 extends over 11 amino acids. Looked up from germline, CDR1 is DFQATT and CDR2 is SNEGSKA (reference sequence).

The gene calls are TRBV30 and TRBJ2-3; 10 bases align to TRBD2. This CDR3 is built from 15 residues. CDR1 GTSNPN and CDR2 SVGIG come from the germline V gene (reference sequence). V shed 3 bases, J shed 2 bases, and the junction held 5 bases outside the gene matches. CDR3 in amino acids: CAWRLAGAFTDTQYF. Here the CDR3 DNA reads TGTGCCTGGAGGCTAGCGGGGGCCTTCACAGATACGCAGTATTTT.

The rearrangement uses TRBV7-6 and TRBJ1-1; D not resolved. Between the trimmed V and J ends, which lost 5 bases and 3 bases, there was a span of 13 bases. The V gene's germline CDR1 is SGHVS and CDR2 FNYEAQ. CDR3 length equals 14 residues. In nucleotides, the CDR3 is TGTGCCAGCAGCCCCCAGACGGGATACACTGAAGCTTTCTTT. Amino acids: CASSPQTGYTEAFF.

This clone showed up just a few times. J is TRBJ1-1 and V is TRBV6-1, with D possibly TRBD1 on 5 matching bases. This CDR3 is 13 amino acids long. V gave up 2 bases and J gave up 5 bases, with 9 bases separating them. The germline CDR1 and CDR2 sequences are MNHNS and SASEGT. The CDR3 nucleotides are TGTGCCAGCAGTGAATCAGGGAGGACTGAAGCTTTCTTT. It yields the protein CASSESGRTEAFF.

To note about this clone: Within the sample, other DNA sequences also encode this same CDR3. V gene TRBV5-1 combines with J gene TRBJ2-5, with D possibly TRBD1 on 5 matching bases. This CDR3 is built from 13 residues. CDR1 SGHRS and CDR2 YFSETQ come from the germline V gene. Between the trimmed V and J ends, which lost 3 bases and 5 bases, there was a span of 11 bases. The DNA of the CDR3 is TGCGCCAGCAGCTCGGTATCAGGGGAGACCCAGTACTTC. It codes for CASSSVSGETQYF.

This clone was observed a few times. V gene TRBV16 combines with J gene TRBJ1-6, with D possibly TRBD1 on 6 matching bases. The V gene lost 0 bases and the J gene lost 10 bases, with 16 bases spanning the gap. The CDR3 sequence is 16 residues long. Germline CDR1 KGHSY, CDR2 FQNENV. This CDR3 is CASSQSGGQGESPLHF. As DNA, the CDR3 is TGTGCCAGCAGCCAATCGGGGGGGCAGGGAGAATCACCCCTCCACTTT.

The CDR3 region is CASSYQGAYYGYTF. The CDR3 DNA is TGTGCCAGCAGTTACCAGGGGGCATACTATGGCTACACCTTC. The chain recombines TRBV6-5 with TRBJ1-2, with TRBD1 matching 8 bases. This CDR3 contains 14 residues. Germline V gene lookup returns CDR1 MNHEY and CDR2 SVGAGI. The trim removed 2 bases at V and 3 bases at J, leaving 2 bases unmatched.

DNA of the CDR3: TGTGCCAGCAGCTTGCGCGGGGGGGCCTCTTACAATGAGCAGTTCTTC. It is translated as CASSLRGGASYNEQFF. This sequence joins TRBV5-8 and TRBJ2-1; 9 nucleotides match TRBD2. Trimming cost V 1 base and J 4 bases; bases outside gene matches: 6. From germline, CDR1 is SGHTS and CDR2 YDEGEE. The CDR3 extends over 16 amino acids.

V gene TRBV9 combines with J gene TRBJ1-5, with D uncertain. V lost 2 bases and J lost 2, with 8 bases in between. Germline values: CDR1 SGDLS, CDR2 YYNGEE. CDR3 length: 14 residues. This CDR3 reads CASSVGLGNQPQHF. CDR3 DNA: TGTGCCAGCAGCGTCGGGTTGGGCAATCAGCCCCAGCATTTT.

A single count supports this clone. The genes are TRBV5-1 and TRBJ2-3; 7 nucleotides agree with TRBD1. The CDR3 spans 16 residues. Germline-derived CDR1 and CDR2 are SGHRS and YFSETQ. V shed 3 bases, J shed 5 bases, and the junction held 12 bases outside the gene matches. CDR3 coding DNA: TGCGCCAGCAGCTCAGTAGGGGGCCCTGAGAGAGATACGCAGTATTTT. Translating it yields CASSSVGGPERDTQYF.

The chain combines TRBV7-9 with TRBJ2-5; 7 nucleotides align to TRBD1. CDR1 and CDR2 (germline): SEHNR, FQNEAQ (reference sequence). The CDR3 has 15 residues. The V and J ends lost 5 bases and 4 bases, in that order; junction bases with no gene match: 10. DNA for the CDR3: TGTGCCAGCAGCCCCCCGACAGGGATCGGAGAGACCCAGTACTTC. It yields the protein CASSPPTGIGETQYF.